The 13 T cell receptor beta chains below come from one sample, sequenced in a study of cytomegalovirus exposure and HLA in healthy donors. In the PCR, 60 Vbeta and 13 Jbeta primers were used. The method was immunoSEQ multiplex PCR; TCRdb's version includes in-frame clones alone and lacks a portion of them. The data hold fewer than 200,000 clones, with 65% to 75% observed a single time. Material: PBMCs. The receptors come from a girl under 18 in good health and CMV-seronegative.

This clone appeared a few times. This chain uses TRBV4-2 with TRBJ1-1, with D unclear. V was shortened by 0 bases and J by 8 bases, with 10 bases between the two germline ends. CDR1 LGHNA and CDR2 YNFKEQ come from the germline V gene. The CDR3 loop spans 13 amino acids. CDR3 DNA: TGTGCCAGCAGCCAAGACGGGATGGGAGAAGCTTTCTTT. This gives the protein CASSQDGMGEAFF.

The genes are TRBV6-5 and TRBJ1-6; no clear D. Deletions cut 6 bases from V and 6 bases from J, with 9 bases between. Per germline, CDR1 MNHEY and CDR2 SVGAGI. This CDR3 is 13 amino acids long. Written as DNA, the CDR3 is TGTGCCAGCAGAGAGGGATCTAATTCACCCCTCCACTTT. This gives the protein CASREGSNSPLHF.

The chain couples TRBV27 to TRBJ2-2; tentative D call: TRBD1 (6 bases). Trimming stripped 2 bases from V and 5 bases from J, with 15 bases between. The CDR3 totals 16 residues. Germline CDR1 is MNHEY and CDR2 is SMNVEV (reference sequence). CDR3 nucleotide sequence: TGTGCCAGCAGTTTAGGGGACACTATTCTGACCGGGGAGCTGTTTTTT. Protein product: CASSLGDTILTGELFF.

In its sample, this clone was seen a few times. The CDR3 is CASSSDRSRGEQYF. The CDR3, as DNA: TGTGCCAGTAGTAGTGACAGGTCCAGGGGCGAGCAGTACTTC. This chain links TRBV19 with TRBJ2-7, with D maybe TRBD1 (6 bases). Trimming took 4 bases from V and 6 from J, leaving 16 bases between them. This CDR3 has 14 amino acids. CDR1 and CDR2 (germline): LNHDA, SQIVND (reference sequence).

The genes are TRBV4-2 and TRBJ1-1; TRBD1 matches at 9 bases. CDR3 length equals 18 residues. Germline V gives CDR1 LGHNA, CDR2 YNFKEQ. V gave up 3 bases and J gave up 3 bases; unmatched junction bases: 14. The CDR3, as DNA: TGTGCCAGCAGCCAGTTGCTTCGGGACAGGGCCTGGGACACTGAAGCTTTCTTT. This gives the protein CASSQLLRDRAWDTEAFF.

The rearrangement uses TRBV5-1 and TRBJ2-1; TRBD2 aligns across 13 bases. Per germline, CDR1 SGHRS and CDR2 YFSETQ. V lost 6 bases, J lost 4 bases, and 10 bases stayed unmatched. The CDR3 is 17 amino acids. The CDR3 loop reads CASTSTSGGPPYNEQFF. The CDR3 nucleotides are TGCGCCAGCACCTCGACTAGCGGGGGGCCTCCGTACAATGAGCAGTTCTTC. Supplemented by reference TRBV5-1 and TRBJ2-1, the full variable domain reads KAGVTQTPRYLIKTRGQQVTLSCSPISGHRSVSWYQQTPGQGLQFLFEYFSETQRNKGNFPGRFSGRQFSNSRSEMNVSTLELGDSALYLCASTSTSGGPPYNEQFFGPGTRLTVL.

The V call is TRBV4-1, the J call TRBJ1-6; weak D call: TRBD1 (5 bases). Trimming cost V 1 base and J 9 bases, with 13 bases left between them. Germline CDR1 MGHRA, CDR2 YSYEKL. The CDR3 length is 15 residues. The CDR3 here is CASSQGRWGGSPLHF. The CDR3 bases are TGCGCCAGCAGCCAAGGCCGATGGGGGGGTTCACCCCTCCACTTT.

This chain links TRBV2 with TRBJ2-7, with a possible D match to TRBD2 (6 bases). Germline assignment: CDR1 SNHLY and CDR2 FYNNEI. This CDR3 region has 14 residues. V lost 7 bases and J lost 2, with 15 bases in between. The DNA of the CDR3 is TGTGCCAGCATGGGGGGTAGGGCCGCCTACGAGCAGTACTTC. Its translation: CASMGGRAAYEQYF.

V and J are TRBV6-5 and TRBJ2-7, with TRBD1 matching over 12 bases. The V segment lost 4 bases and the J segment 11 bases; nucleotides outside the gene matches: 12. The CDR3 length is 15 residues. Germline CDR1 is MNHEY and CDR2 is SVGAGI. CDR3 bases: TGTGCCAGCAGTTTCTCCGGGACAGGGGGCACTAGGGAGTACTTC. Translation gives CASSFSGTGGTREYF.

The rearrangement uses TRBV11-2 and TRBJ2-2, with 8 bases matching TRBD2. The length of the CDR3 is 15 residues. CDR1 SGHAT and CDR2 FQNNGV come from the germline V gene. Trimming removed 9 bases from V and 7 bases from J; junction bases left unmatched: 13. CDR3 sequence: CASGSTGGLNGELFF. The CDR3 DNA reads TGTGCCAGTGGGTCCACGGGGGGGTTAAACGGGGAGCTGTTTTTT.

This clone was observed once. The chain combines TRBV30 with TRBJ2-5, with a tentative D call TRBD2 (5 bases). Trimming removed 5 bases at V and 2 bases at J, with 9 bases between. This CDR3 has 12 residues. Germline V CDR1 and CDR2: GTSNPN, SVGIG (reference sequence). CDR3 DNA sequence: TGTGCCTGGGCTACGGGGCAAGAGACCCAGTACTTC. Its protein product is CAWATGQETQYF.

V and J are TRBV6-5 and TRBJ1-1; D is ambiguous. CDR1 is MNHEY and CDR2 is SVGAGI in the germline V gene. The V end lost 3 bases, the J end lost 2 bases, and 7 bases lay between the germline ends. The CDR3 is 13 amino acids. CDR3 DNA sequence: TGTGCCAGCAGTTATGGCAGAAACACTGAAGCTTTCTTT. This sequence encodes CASSYGRNTEAFF.

The V and J genes are TRBV15 and TRBJ2-2; TRBD2 might be the D (7 bases). V was cut by 8 bases and J by 7 bases, with 17 bases left in between. This CDR3 has 14 residues. Germline-derived CDR1 and CDR2 are LNHNV and YYDKDF (reference sequence). Written as DNA, the CDR3 is TGTGCCACCCACAGGCAGGGGAGGGTCGGGGAGCTGTTTTTT. Translating it yields CATHRQGRVGELFF.